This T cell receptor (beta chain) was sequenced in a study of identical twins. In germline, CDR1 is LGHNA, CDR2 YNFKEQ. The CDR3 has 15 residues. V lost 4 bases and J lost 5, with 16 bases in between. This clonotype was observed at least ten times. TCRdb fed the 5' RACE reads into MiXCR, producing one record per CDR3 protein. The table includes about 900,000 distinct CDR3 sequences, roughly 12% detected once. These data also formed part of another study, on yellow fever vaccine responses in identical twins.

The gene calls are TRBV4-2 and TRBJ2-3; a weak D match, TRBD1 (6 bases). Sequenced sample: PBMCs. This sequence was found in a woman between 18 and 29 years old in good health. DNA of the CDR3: TGTGCCAGCAGCCCTCACAGGGCGGCGGGAGATACGCAGTATTTT. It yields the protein CASSPHRAAGDTQYF.